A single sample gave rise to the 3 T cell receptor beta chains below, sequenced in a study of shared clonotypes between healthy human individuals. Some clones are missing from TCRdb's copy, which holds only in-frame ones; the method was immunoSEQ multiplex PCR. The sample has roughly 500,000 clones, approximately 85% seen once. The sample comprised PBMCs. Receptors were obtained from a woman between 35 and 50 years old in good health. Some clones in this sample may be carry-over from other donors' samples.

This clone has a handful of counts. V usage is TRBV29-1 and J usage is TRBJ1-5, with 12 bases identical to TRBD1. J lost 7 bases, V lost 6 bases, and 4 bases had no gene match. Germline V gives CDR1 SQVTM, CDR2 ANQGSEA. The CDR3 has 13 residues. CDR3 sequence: CSVGTGGGQPQHF. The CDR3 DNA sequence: TGCAGCGTGGGGACAGGGGGCGGGCAGCCCCAGCATTTT.

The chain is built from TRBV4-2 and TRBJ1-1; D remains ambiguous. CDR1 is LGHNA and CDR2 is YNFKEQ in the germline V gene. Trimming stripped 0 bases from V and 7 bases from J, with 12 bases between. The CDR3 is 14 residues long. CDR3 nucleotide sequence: TGTGCCAGCAGCCAAGAAGGTGCTAGACATGAAGCTTTCTTT. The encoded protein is CASSQEGARHEAFF.

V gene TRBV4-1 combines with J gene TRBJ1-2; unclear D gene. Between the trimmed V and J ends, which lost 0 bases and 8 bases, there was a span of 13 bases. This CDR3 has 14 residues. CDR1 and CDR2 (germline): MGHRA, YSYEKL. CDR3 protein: CASSQEVQSRGYTF. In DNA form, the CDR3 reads TGCGCCAGCAGCCAAGAAGTTCAGAGCCGCGGCTACACCTTC.